By share, the clone carrying this TCR beta chain ranks as medium-sized. These data originate in a study of early T cells in non-severe SARS-CoV-2 infection. TCRdb re-analysed the 5' RACE reads in MiXCR, keeping a single row per CDR3 protein. The sample has roughly 29,000 distinct CDR3 sequences; around 3% are singletons. Trimming pared 0 bases from V and 3 bases from J, leaving 17 bases between. This CDR3 comprises 16 residues. Germline V gives CDR1 SQVTM, CDR2 ANQGSEA. The V and J genes are TRBV29-1 and TRBJ2-5; D might be TRBD1 (7 bases). The specimen sequenced was whole blood. The receptor comes from an adult who was a healthcare worker with PCR-confirmed SARS-CoV-2 infection or an uninfected control (not recorded which). CDR3 bases: TGCAGCGTTGAAGATCTGATCCAGGGGGGAAAAGAGACCCAGTACTTC. It encodes CSVEDLIQGGKETQYF.